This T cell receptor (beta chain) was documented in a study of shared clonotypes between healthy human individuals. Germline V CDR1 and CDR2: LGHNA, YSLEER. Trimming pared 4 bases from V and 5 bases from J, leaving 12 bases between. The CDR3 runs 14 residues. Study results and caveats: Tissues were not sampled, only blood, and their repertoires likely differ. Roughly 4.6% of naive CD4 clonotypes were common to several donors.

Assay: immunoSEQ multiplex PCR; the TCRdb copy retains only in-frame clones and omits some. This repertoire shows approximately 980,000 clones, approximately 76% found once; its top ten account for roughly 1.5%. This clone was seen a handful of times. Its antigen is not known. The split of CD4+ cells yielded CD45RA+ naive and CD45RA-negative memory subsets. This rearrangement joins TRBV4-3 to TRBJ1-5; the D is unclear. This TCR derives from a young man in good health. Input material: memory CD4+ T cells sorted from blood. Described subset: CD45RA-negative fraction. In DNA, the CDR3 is TGCGCCAGCAGCCTAAGGTCCTGGGATCAGCCCCAGCATTTT. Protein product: CASSLRSWDQPQHF.